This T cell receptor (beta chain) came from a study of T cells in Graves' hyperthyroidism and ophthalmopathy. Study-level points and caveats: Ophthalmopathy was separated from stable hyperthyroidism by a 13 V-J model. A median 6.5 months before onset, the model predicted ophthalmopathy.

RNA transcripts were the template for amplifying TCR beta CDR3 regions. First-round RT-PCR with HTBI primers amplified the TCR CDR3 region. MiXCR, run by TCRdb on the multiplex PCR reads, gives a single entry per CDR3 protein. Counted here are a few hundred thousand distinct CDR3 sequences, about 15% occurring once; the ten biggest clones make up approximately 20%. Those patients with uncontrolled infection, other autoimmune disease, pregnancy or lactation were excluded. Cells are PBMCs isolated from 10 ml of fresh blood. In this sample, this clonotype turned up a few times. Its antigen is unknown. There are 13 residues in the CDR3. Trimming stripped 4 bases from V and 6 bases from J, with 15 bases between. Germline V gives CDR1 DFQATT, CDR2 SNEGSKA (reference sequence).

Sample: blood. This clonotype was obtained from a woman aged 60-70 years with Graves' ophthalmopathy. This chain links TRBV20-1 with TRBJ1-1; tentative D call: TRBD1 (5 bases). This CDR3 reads CSATQGNGAEAFF. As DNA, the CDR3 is TGCAGTGCTACTCAGGGAAATGGTGCTGAAGCTTTCTTT.